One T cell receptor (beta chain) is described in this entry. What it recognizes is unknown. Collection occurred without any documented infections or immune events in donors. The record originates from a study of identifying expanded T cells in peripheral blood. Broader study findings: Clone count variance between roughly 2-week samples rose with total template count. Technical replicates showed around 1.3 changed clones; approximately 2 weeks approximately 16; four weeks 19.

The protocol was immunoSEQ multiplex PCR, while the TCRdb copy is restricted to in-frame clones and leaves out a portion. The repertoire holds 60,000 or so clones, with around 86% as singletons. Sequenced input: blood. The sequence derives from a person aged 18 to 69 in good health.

Here the CDR3 reads CASSPRATEAFF. The CDR3 DNA reads TGTGCCAGCAGCCCCCGGGCCACGGAAGCTTTCTTT. This chain uses TRBV7-8 with TRBJ1-1; D unresolved. CDR1 is SGHVS and CDR2 is FQNEAQ in the germline V gene. Between the trimmed V and J ends, which lost 5 bases and 8 bases, there was a span of 12 bases. This CDR3 is 12 amino acids long.